Below, 11 T cell receptor beta chains from the same sample are listed, as sequenced in a study of cytomegalovirus exposure and HLA in healthy donors. Vbeta (60) and Jbeta (13) primers were used in the PCR. TCRdb keeps only in-frame clones here, not all; method: immunoSEQ multiplex PCR. The data include 80,000 to 95,000 clones; the top ten clones carry 1% to 1.4%. Sequenced input: PBMCs. These receptors all stem from a woman in her thirties in good health and CMV-seronegative.

The chain recombines TRBV18 with TRBJ1-2, with 8 bases aligning to TRBD1. CDR1 is KGHSH, CDR2 LQKENI, per germline. After removal of 0 bases from V and 5 bases from J, the junction contained 2 bases not matched to a gene. The CDR3 consists of 14 residues. The CDR3 is CASSPPHRGYGYTF. As DNA, the CDR3 is TGTGCCAGCTCACCACCACACAGGGGGTATGGCTACACCTTC.

The genes are TRBV6-1 and TRBJ1-5; TRBD1 might be the D (5 bases). The CDR3 covers 14 residues. V dropped 4 bases and J dropped 1 base, with 8 bases sitting between them. Germline V CDR1 and CDR2: MNHNS, SASEGT. As DNA, the CDR3 is TGTGCCAGCAGTGTCAGGGTCAGCAATCAGCCCCAGCATTTT. Translated: CASSVRVSNQPQHF.

The CDR3 DNA reads as TGCGCCAGCAGTGAGTCTACGGTACAGGGCGTCTATGGCTACACCTTC. This codes for CASSESTVQGVYGYTF. The chain links TRBV10-1 to TRBJ1-2, with D possibly being TRBD1 (6 bases). CDR3 size: 16 residues. Germline V gene data show CDR1 as WNHNN and CDR2 as SYGVQD (reference sequence). V shed 0 bases and J shed 4 bases, with 15 bases lying between them.

J is TRBJ2-3 and V is TRBV7-2; TRBD1 agrees at 7 bases. Germline CDR1 and CDR2: SGHTA and FQGNSA. Trimming cost V 3 bases and J 4 bases; bases outside gene matches: 7. This CDR3 spans 15 amino acids. The DNA for the CDR3 is TGTGCCAGCAGCTTGGGACAGAGCGCGGCAGATACGCAGTATTTT. Protein product: CASSLGQSAADTQYF.

The rearrangement joins TRBV15 to TRBJ1-1, with TRBD1 matching 8 bases. V shed 5 bases and J 1 base; nucleotides not matched to a gene: 6. The CDR3 is 15 residues long. Per the germline V gene, CDR1 is LNHNV and CDR2 is YYDKDF (reference sequence). The CDR3 sequence: CATSADRAGNTEAFF. For the CDR3, the DNA is TGTGCCACCAGCGCGGACAGGGCAGGGAACACTGAAGCTTTCTTT.

This sequence joins TRBV11-2 and TRBJ2-7; 7 bases are a match to TRBD2. Germline lookup yields CDR1 SGHAT and CDR2 FQNNGV. This CDR3 has 14 amino acids. V shed 5 bases and J 2 bases; nucleotides not matched to a gene: 6. CDR3 sequence reads: CASSTSSGAYEQYF. The CDR3 nucleotides are TGTGCCAGCAGCACGTCAAGCGGGGCCTACGAGCAGTACTTC.

The V call is TRBV19, the J call TRBJ1-5; TRBD1 agrees at 9 bases. CDR1 and CDR2 (germline): LNHDA, SQIVND (reference sequence). J was trimmed by 5 bases and V by 4 bases; bases with no gene match: 6. This CDR3 is built from 15 residues. CDR3 in DNA: TGTGCCAGTAGTAGTACAGGGGGCGCGGATCAGCCCCAGCATTTT. Translating gives CASSSTGGADQPQHF.

The chain uses TRBV5-1 and TRBJ2-1; perhaps TRBD1 as D (7 bases). The CDR3 contains 14 residues. V was pared by 6 bases and J by 3 bases, with 13 bases between. Germline CDR1 SGHRS, CDR2 YFSETQ. CDR3 bases: TGCGCCAGCACGCAGGGGGAGGTCTACAATGAGCAGTTCTTC. Amino acids: CASTQGEVYNEQFF.

The CDR3 coding sequence is TGTGCCATCAGTGACCCGGCTGCTAGCGGGAGCTACGAGCAGTACTTC. This translates into CAISDPAASGSYEQYF. The chain uses TRBV10-3 and TRBJ2-7; 10 bases fit TRBD2. CDR3 length: 16 amino acids. The V segment lost 3 bases and the J segment 3 bases; nucleotides outside the gene matches: 8. Germline assignment: CDR1 ENHRY and CDR2 SYGVKD.

The J gene is TRBJ2-6, the V gene TRBV19, with D perhaps matching TRBD1 (5 bases). V lost 0 bases to trimming and J lost 0 bases, with 12 bases between them. The CDR3 extends over 18 amino acids. Germline assignment: CDR1 LNHDA and CDR2 SQIVND (reference sequence). The CDR3 bases are TGTGCCAGTAGTATAGATCGGCCAGGGTCCTCTGGGGCCAACGTCCTGACTTTC. Its translation is CASSIDRPGSSGANVLTF.

The V call is TRBV18, the J call TRBJ2-7; tentatively, D is TRBD1 (5 bases). V dropped 3 bases and J dropped 4 bases, with 13 bases sitting between them. The CDR3 runs 14 residues. Germline assignment: CDR1 KGHSH and CDR2 LQKENI. CDR3 bases: TGTGCCAGCTCACCGAGCAGGGCTCCATACGAGCAGTACTTC. This gives the protein CASSPSRAPYEQYF. The entire variable domain, with the rest obtained from reference TRBV18 and TRBJ2-7, is as follows: NAGVMQNPRHLVRRRGQEARLRCSPMKGHSHVYWYRQLPEEGLKFMVYLQKENIIDESGMPKERFSAEFPKEGPSILRIQQVVRGDSAAYFCASSPSRAPYEQYFGPGTRLTVT.